This T cell receptor beta chain was obtained from a study of blood T cell repertoires in COVID-19. Study as a whole: The United States, Italy and Spain supplied acute and convalescent COVID-19 samples. Sources were T cells, B-cell-depleted T cells, or PBMCs; the material itself was cDNA or gDNA.

The CDR3 consists of 16 residues. With 4 bases clipped from V and 3 bases from J, the junction kept 10 bases outside the gene matches. The germline CDR1 and CDR2 sequences are SGHDN and FVKESK. As handled by the study authors: From reference gene primer amplification, estimates of nucleated cell counts were derived. Sequenced by immunoSEQ multiplex PCR; TCRdb stores in-frame clones only, minus some. Clone size and the V and J calls come from that table; the DNA yielded D and trimming. The repertoire includes some 670,000 clones, more than 80% of them detected once, and roughly 0.25% sits in the top ten.

Sequenced material: peripheral blood. This TCR came from a woman under 30 with acute or convalescent COVID-19. This chain joins TRBV14 and TRBJ2-7, with 9 nucleotides matching TRBD2. This chain's CDR3 is CASSPRFAGGRYEQYF. CDR3 bases: TGTGCCAGCAGCCCCCGTTTTGCGGGGGGGCGCTACGAGCAGTACTTC.